This TCR beta chain was captured in a study of blood T cell repertoires in COVID-19. Per the original methods: Amplification from reference gene primers served as the basis for estimated nucleated cell counts. Clones were sequenced by immunoSEQ multiplex PCR, and TCRdb holds only the in-frame ones, with some missing. V and J calls and clone size are as listed in that table; D and trimming were resolved from the DNA. This table holds fewer than 500,000 clones, around 87% found once. CDR1 is KGHSH and CDR2 is LQKENI in the germline V gene. J was trimmed by 11 bases and V by 3 bases; bases with no gene match: 12. The CDR3 length is 15 residues.

The chain joins TRBV18 to TRBJ1-5; 8 bases align to TRBD1. Sequenced sample: PBMCs or T cells enriched from blood (not recorded which). This clonotype was obtained from a woman aged 30 to 39 with acute COVID-19. For the CDR3, the DNA is TGTGCCAGCTCACCCGGACAGGGCGCAATCATAGCCCAGCATTTT. It specifies CASSPGQGAIIAQHF.